The rows below give T cell receptor beta chains drawn from one sample of a study of cytomegalovirus exposure and HLA in healthy donors. Clones were read by immunoSEQ multiplex PCR, and TCRdb kept only the in-frame ones, dropping some. The repertoire includes 100,000 to 150,000 clones, approximately 80% of them detected once, and about 3.4% sits in the top ten. The sequencing sample was made of PBMCs. The source is a man aged 25-45 years in good health and CMV-seronegative. Each CDR3 is given with its conserved first and last residue. D genes are given only for firm matches. Clone size is not always given. Where it is, it says once, few, many or a class for expanded clones.

cdr3_nt cdr3_aa clone_size d_call j_call v_call
TGTGCCAGCTCACGGGGACAGAAAGAGACCCAGTACTTC CASSRGQKETQYF NA TRBD1 TRBJ2-5 TRBV18
TGTGCCAGCAGTGAAAGGCAGCGGGAGGGGCGATGGGAGTACTTC CASSERQREGRWEYF NA TRBD2 TRBJ2-7 TRBV6-1
TGTGCCAGCAGTGAGCCAAGGACAGGCCTCAAGGACGAGCAGTACTTC CASSEPRTGLKDEQYF NA TRBD1 TRBJ2-7 TRBV25-1
TGCGCCAGCAGTGGAACAGGGTCCTTCGGAAACACCATATATTTT CASSGTGSFGNTIYF once NA TRBJ1-3 TRBV10-2
TGTGCCAGCAGCCCCGGGACTGGCACTGAAGCTTTCTTT CASSPGTGTEAFF NA NA TRBJ1-1 TRBV5-4
TGCGCCAGCAGCCAAGATCCCACGACTAGCGGGAGTTACGAGCAGTACTTC CASSQDPTTSGSYEQYF NA TRBD2 TRBJ2-7 TRBV4-1
TGTGCCAGCAGCTTAGCGGACAGCGGCTACTACGAGCAGTACTTC CASSLADSGYYEQYF NA NA TRBJ2-7 TRBV7-6
TGTGCCTGGGGACAGGGAAACACCGGGGAGCTGTTTTTT CAWGQGNTGELFF NA TRBD1 TRBJ2-2 TRBV30
TGTGCCAGCAGTATCGGGACAGGGGGGACAGATACGCAGTATTTT CASSIGTGGTDTQYF NA TRBD1 TRBJ2-3 TRBV27
TGTGCCAGCAGCCAAAGGACAAGTAATTCACCCCTCCACTTT CASSQRTSNSPLHF NA NA TRBJ1-6 TRBV6-5
TGTGCCAGCAGCCAGGAGGTCACCTACACTGAAGCTTTCTTT CASSQEVTYTEAFF NA NA TRBJ1-1 TRBV14
TGTGCCAGCAGTGAGGGGACTAGCGGGAGCAAGCAGTTCTTC CASSEGTSGSKQFF NA TRBD2 TRBJ2-1 TRBV28
TGTGCCAGCAGTTACACTAGGGGGAACGCTTTCTTT CASSYTRGNAFF NA NA TRBJ1-1 TRBV6-5
TGTGCCACCAGTTACAGGGCCACGAACACTGAAGCTTTCTTT CATSYRATNTEAFF NA NA TRBJ1-1 TRBV15
TGTGCCGTTCAAGGGGATTCACCCCTCCACTTT CAVQGDSPLHF NA NA TRBJ1-6 TRBV30
TGTGCCAGCAGCTCCGGACTAGGGCCGCAGTATTTT CASSSGLGPQYF NA TRBD2 TRBJ2-3 TRBV7-9